The entry that follows covers one T cell receptor (beta chain) sequence. The antigen is not known. Profiling relied on immunoSEQ multiplex PCR, and the TCRdb table lists in-frame clones only, not all of them. This table holds fewer than 250,000 clones, about 83% found once. V lost 4 bases and J lost 3, with 15 bases in between. This CDR3 is built from 16 residues. Germline-derived CDR1 and CDR2 are SGHAT and FQNNGV. The entry originates in a study of cytomegalovirus exposure and HLA in healthy donors. Study background: A subsequent analysis reported that the roughly 120 validation repertoires were produced on the same platform that had also been used for the 500 to 700 first-cohort repertoires.

The donors belonged to the roughly 120-subject validation cohort, separate from the roughly 720-subject first cohort. Whole-study results and caveats: Rare TCR sequences predominated, though certain public TCRs were found in many donors. The authors confirmed in vitro that a few CMV-associated chains were specific for CMV antigens.

The TCR comes from a man aged 18 to 35 in good health and CMV-seronegative. Sequenced: PBMCs. This chain links TRBV11-2 with TRBJ2-2; D unresolved. CDR3 DNA: TGTGCCAGCAGCTCCCTCGTGCGGTCCTACACCGGGGAGCTGTTTTTT. As protein: CASSSLVRSYTGELFF.